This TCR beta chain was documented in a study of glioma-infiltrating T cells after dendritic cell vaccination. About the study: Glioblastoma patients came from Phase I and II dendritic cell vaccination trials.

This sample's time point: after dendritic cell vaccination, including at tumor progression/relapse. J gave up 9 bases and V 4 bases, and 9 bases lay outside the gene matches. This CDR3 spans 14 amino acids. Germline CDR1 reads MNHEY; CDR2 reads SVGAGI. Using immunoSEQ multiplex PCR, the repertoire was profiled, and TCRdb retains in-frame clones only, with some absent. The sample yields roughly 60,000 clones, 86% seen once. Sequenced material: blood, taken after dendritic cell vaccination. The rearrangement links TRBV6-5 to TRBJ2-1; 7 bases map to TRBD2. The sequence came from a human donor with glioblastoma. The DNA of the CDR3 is TGTGCCAGCAGTTTTCGCGGGGGTCGTTCTGAGCAGTTCTTC. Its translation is CASSFRGGRSEQFF.